This T cell receptor (beta chain) was found in a study of T cells in Graves' hyperthyroidism and ophthalmopathy. Overall study results and limits: Researchers report that a 13 V-J model separated ophthalmopathy from stable hyperthyroidism.

Over 18 months, lack of ophthalmopathy progression marked Graves' hyperthyroidism as stable. As for this clonotype: Antigen unknown. A junction end diverges from the germline sequence, so it may reflect a read error.

From germline, CDR1 is MGHRA and CDR2 YSYEKL. This CDR3 is built from 15 residues. RNA transcripts yielded amplified TCR beta CDR3 regions. HTBI primers were employed in a first-round RT-PCR of the TCR CDR3. Each CDR3 protein is one row after TCRdb ran MiXCR on the multiplex PCR reads. The sample shows 340,000 or so distinct CDR3 sequences, 16% of them seen only once. The chain joins TRBV4-1 to TRBJ2-5; 7 bases map to TRBD2. The receptor was isolated from a man aged 25-45 years with Graves' hyperthyroidism. Sequencing used blood. CDR3 region: CASSQLRDYQETQYF. The CDR3 bases are TGCGCCAGCAGCCAGCTCCGGGACTACCAAGAGACACAGTACTTC.